This paragraph reports one T cell receptor beta chain. Its antigen remains unidentified. Trimming stripped 3 bases from V and 0 bases from J, with 8 bases between. CDR3 length: 15 residues. Germline values: CDR1 SGHAT, CDR2 FQNNGV. The sample originates from a study of blood T cells in healthy people across ages. Study findings and constraints: Unsorted PBMCs prevented conclusive naive versus antigen-experienced comparison.

Sample-barcoded 5' priming and a J-beta primer mix drove a second PCR of roughly 6 to 12 cycles. Carrying 12 random nucleotides, a template-switch adaptor labeled each individual cDNA molecule. TCRdb reprocessed the 5' RACE reads with MiXCR, giving one entry per CDR3 protein. Found here are around 700,000 distinct CDR3 sequences, roughly 25% of them singletons; the top ten hold around 9.2%. These sequences were also reported in another study, on T cells of mothers and their children. From that paper: The cDNA synthesis received all extracted RNA, at around 1.6 ug per 15 ul.

This TCR came from a boy aged 5-17 years in good health. The sample comprised blood. The chain joins TRBV11-2 to TRBJ2-2, with no clear D. Here the CDR3 reads CASSFGRANTGELFF. The CDR3 DNA sequence: TGTGCCAGCAGCTTCGGACGGGCGAACACCGGGGAGCTGTTTTTT.